This T cell receptor beta chain is drawn from a study of blood T cell repertoires in COVID-19 (dated by TCRdb to 2019 to 2021). Background for the entire study: The collaborator samples originated in the United States, Italy and Spain and spanned the acute and convalescent phases of COVID-19. The material from the prospective study consisted of cDNA or gDNA derived from T cells, B-cell-depleted T cells, or PBMCs. Deeply sampled blood TCRbeta repertoires from subjects exposed to, actively infected with, or recovered from COVID-19 were included in the dataset. A freely available public database, intended as a resource for researchers studying the immune response to SARS-CoV-2, is where the repertoires were released. The samples were drawn from the first 160 participants of the ongoing ImmuneRACE study and from more than 1,000 subjects provided by 6 global collaborators. Sample metadata almost always included a de-identified subject ID, COVID-19 status, age in years and sex. HLA class I and class II types, where available, came from metadata supplied by the sample provider rather than from assay-based typing.

CDR1 and CDR2 were assigned from the germline V gene as LGHNA and YSLEER. The CDR3 covers 15 residues, taking in both the cysteine and the phenylalanine. The DNA shown is the 45-base CDR3, in frame from base 1. V drops 0 bases and J drops 6 bases, leaving 12 bases in between. In Seattle, one collaborating source enrolled patients while the infection was active and tracked those patients longitudinally over the course of disease. Whole blood was collected in K2EDTA tubes by collaborating institutions according to the institutions' own protocols. For TCRbeta analysis, collaborators shipped samples as frozen whole blood, isolated PBMCs, or DNA extracted from either of those sample types. Findings and caveats that apply to the study as a whole: The amount of clinical and demographic metadata varied by source and participant and was provided uncurated.

TCRbeta CDR3 regions were amplified from genomic DNA using the immunoSEQ Assay, a bias-controlled multiplex PCR. Per the authors' processing: Within the assay, amplification of reference gene primers was used to estimate how many nucleated cells each sample contained. Sequence reads were collapsed and filtered to measure the absolute abundance of every unique TCRbeta CDR3 rearrangement. For each sample, productive Simpson clonality was calculated as the square root of Simpson's diversity index across productive rearrangements. TCRdb limited this immuneACCESS table to in-frame rearrangements with V and J called. A share of clones is missing; checked studies link under half to unresolved V genes, and the rest is unexplained. V and J calls and clone size are copied from that table; D and trimming were computed from the DNA. Within this sample are some 70,000 clones, with under 85% of them counted one time only. The biggest ten clones account for more than 10% of the sample.

Concerning this clone itself: The antigen it recognizes is unknown. Per-base quality was not reported, and no clone a single base away is much larger than it.

This clonotype originated in a man over 45 with COVID-19, enrolled during active disease. The chain joins TRBV4-3 to TRBJ2-1, and TRBD1 may be the D gene, going by 6 matching bases. Sequencing input: peripheral blood. The CDR3 region: CASSQEVQGTNEQFF. The nucleotide sequence reads as follows: TGCGCCAGCAGCCAAGAAGTTCAGGGGACCAATGAGCAGTTCTTC.